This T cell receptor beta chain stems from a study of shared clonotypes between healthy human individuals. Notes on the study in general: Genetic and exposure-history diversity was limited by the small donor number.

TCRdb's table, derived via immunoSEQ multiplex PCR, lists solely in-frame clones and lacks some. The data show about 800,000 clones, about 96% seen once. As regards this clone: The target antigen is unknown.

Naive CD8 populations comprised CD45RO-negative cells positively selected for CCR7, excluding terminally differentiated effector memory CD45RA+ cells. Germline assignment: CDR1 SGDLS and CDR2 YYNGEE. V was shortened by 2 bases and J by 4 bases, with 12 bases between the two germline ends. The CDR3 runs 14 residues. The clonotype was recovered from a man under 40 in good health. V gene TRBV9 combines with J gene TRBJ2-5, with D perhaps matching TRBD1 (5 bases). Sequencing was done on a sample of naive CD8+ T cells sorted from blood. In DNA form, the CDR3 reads TGTGCCAGCAGCGTGCAGGGTAGGACAGAGACCCAGTACTTC. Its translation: CASSVQGRTETQYF.